Below are 27 T cell receptor beta chains sequenced from a single sample in a study of T cell responses to AZD1222 COVID-19 vaccine. The assay was immunoSEQ multiplex PCR, and TCRdb's table has in-frame clones only and misses some. The sample includes around 97,000 clones, 75% to 90% of them seen just once. Sequenced material: peripheral blood, taken on day 0 of AZD1222 vaccination. The receptors stem from an adult in good health.

The genes are TRBV12-3 or TRBV12-4 and TRBJ1-4; D is uncertain. This CDR3 is 11 amino acids long. With 6 bases removed from V and 6 bases from J, the gap between germline ends came to 5 bases. CDR3 coding DNA: TGTGCCAGCAGACAGTATGAAAAACTGTTTTTT. Amino acids: CASRQYEKLFF.

This clone was found once. The rearrangement joins TRBV6-1 to TRBJ1-5; D is ambiguous. V lost 1 base to trimming and J lost 0 bases, with 4 bases between them. The CDR3 runs 14 residues. CDR1 and CDR2 from the germline V gene are MNHNS and SASEGT. In nucleotides, the CDR3 is TGTGCCAGCAGTGAAGTAAGTAGCAATCAGCCCCAGCATTTT. Translating it yields CASSEVSSNQPQHF.

V gene TRBV11-2 combines with J gene TRBJ2-7, with TRBD1 identical over 7 bases. Germline V gene sequence: CDR1 SGHAT, CDR2 FQNNGV. V shed 5 bases and J 5 bases; nucleotides not matched to a gene: 3. This CDR3 contains 12 residues. CDR3 nucleotides: TGTGCCAGCAGCGCAGACAGGGACGAGCAGTACTTC. This encodes CASSADRDEQYF.

The rearrangement uses TRBV5-1 and TRBJ1-1; 7 nucleotides match TRBD1. CDR1 is SGHRS and CDR2 is YFSETQ in the germline V gene. The CDR3 runs to 14 residues. V was pared by 3 bases and J by 4 bases, with 6 bases of the junction left unmatched. The CDR3 DNA reads TGCGCCAGCAGCTCCGCCGACAGGGTCACTGAAGCTTTCTTT. Protein: CASSSADRVTEAFF.

The J gene is TRBJ2-5, the V gene TRBV4-3; D is possibly TRBD1 (5 bases). Germline CDR1 LGHNA, CDR2 YSLEER. This CDR3 is 14 amino acids long. V dropped 1 base and J dropped 4 bases, with 10 bases sitting between them. CDR3: CASSQGLQAETQYF. The CDR3 coding sequence is TGCGCCAGCAGCCAAGGGTTACAGGCAGAGACCCAGTACTTC.

This rearrangement joins TRBV7-2 to TRBJ2-4; the match to TRBD2 covers 8 bases. Germline V gene data show CDR1 as SGHTA and CDR2 as FQGNSA. Germline trimming cut 5 bases from V and 1 base from J; bases unmatched to any gene: 7. The CDR3 contains 16 residues. Here the CDR3 reads CASSPAPGGAKNIQYF. The CDR3 DNA reads TGTGCCAGCAGCCCCGCGCCGGGAGGGGCCAAAAACATTCAGTACTTC.

V and J are TRBV5-1 and TRBJ1-1; TRBD1 aligns across 8 bases. Unmatched junction bases numbered 6, after V lost 4 bases and J lost 1 base. The CDR3 spans 15 residues. Germline assignment: CDR1 SGHRS and CDR2 YFSETQ. As DNA, the CDR3 is TGCGCCAGCAGCCGCCTGGGACAGGAGAACACTGAAGCTTTCTTT. Translated, it gives CASSRLGQENTEAFF.

The V and J genes are TRBV6-2 or TRBV6-3 and TRBJ1-1; D is ambiguous. Trimming stripped 5 bases from V and 0 bases from J, with 10 bases between. Germline V gene data show CDR1 as MNHEY and CDR2 as SVGEGT. The length of the CDR3 is 14 residues. The CDR3 DNA reads TGTGCCAGCAGTCCCCCGGGCATGAACACTGAAGCTTTCTTT. This gives the protein CASSPPGMNTEAFF.

The chain couples TRBV19 to TRBJ1-1; D not certain. Deletions cut 3 bases from V and 3 bases from J, with 20 bases between. Germline CDR1 is LNHDA and CDR2 is SQIVND (reference sequence). There are 17 residues in the CDR3. Here the CDR3 reads CASSIRAGSSRDTEAFF. CDR3 in DNA: TGTGCCAGTAGTATTCGAGCAGGATCTTCGAGGGACACTGAAGCTTTCTTT.

This chain links TRBV19 with TRBJ1-2; TRBD1 agrees at 9 bases. V dropped 3 bases and J dropped 0; count of bases not matched to a gene: 5. The CDR3 has 16 amino acids. The germline V gene encodes CDR1 LNHDA and CDR2 SQIVND (reference sequence). The CDR3 reads CASSILGQGSNYGYTF. DNA for the CDR3: TGTGCCAGTAGTATCCTGGGACAGGGATCTAACTATGGCTACACCTTC.

V usage is TRBV7-9 and J usage is TRBJ2-2; D unresolved. This CDR3 has 16 residues. The V end was cut by 1 base, the J end by 6 bases, with 15 bases between. Germline CDR1 SEHNR, CDR2 FQNEAQ (reference sequence). Here the CDR3 DNA reads TGTGCCAGCAGCTTAGGGACGGTGGTGTGGGCCGGGGAGCTGTTTTTT. As protein: CASSLGTVVWAGELFF.

V gene TRBV10-2 combines with J gene TRBJ1-5, with D perhaps matching TRBD1 (5 bases). The CDR3 is made up of 15 amino acids. V was trimmed by 2 bases and J by 2 bases, leaving 10 bases between them. The germline V gene encodes CDR1 WSHSY and CDR2 SAAADI. DNA of the CDR3: TGCGCCAGCAGTGAGATGGGGCGAGGCAATCAGCCCCAGCATTTT. Amino acid sequence: CASSEMGRGNQPQHF.

The J gene is TRBJ1-5, the V gene TRBV25-1; the match to TRBD1 covers 11 bases. CDR1 is MGHDK and CDR2 is SYGVNS in the germline V gene. The CDR3 length is 16 residues. V was pared by 3 bases and J by 6 bases, with 7 bases of the junction left unmatched. CDR3 sequence: CASSEGLDRGPQPQHF. The DNA of the CDR3 is TGTGCCAGCAGTGAGGGGCTGGACAGGGGGCCTCAGCCCCAGCATTTT.

V gene TRBV7-3 combines with J gene TRBJ2-3; no reliable D call. The CDR3 totals 14 residues. Trimming cost V 6 bases and J 0 bases, with 10 bases left between them. Looked up from germline, CDR1 is SGHTA and CDR2 is FQGTGA. The CDR3 DNA reads as TGTGCCAGCAGTGCTACCTCAAGCACAGATACGCAGTATTTT. Its translation is CASSATSSTDTQYF.

J is TRBJ1-2 and V is TRBV6-2 or TRBV6-3; 7 positions agree with TRBD1. Trimming took 2 bases from V and 6 from J; bases not matched to a gene: 3. Germline values: CDR1 MNHEY, CDR2 SVGEGT. The CDR3 length is 13 residues. The CDR3 protein is CASSYGRGHGYTF. The CDR3 DNA sequence: TGTGCCAGCAGTTACGGGAGGGGGCATGGCTACACCTTC.

This rearrangement joins TRBV6-1 to TRBJ1-6, with D hard to call. This CDR3 has 16 residues. V lost 2 bases and J 7 bases, leaving 15 bases between the germline ends. The germline V gene encodes CDR1 MNHNS and CDR2 SASEGT. This CDR3 is CASSEMAGSGNSPLHF. The DNA for the CDR3 is TGTGCCAGCAGTGAAATGGCGGGGAGCGGAAATTCACCCCTCCACTTT.

The CDR3 DNA sequence: TGTGCCAGCACCCCGCGGGTCGAGCAGTACTTC. Encoded protein: CASTPRVEQYF. V usage is TRBV2 and J usage is TRBJ2-7, with TRBD2 as a possible D gene (5 bases). Trimming cost V 7 bases and J 6 bases, with 10 bases left between them. CDR3 length equals 11 residues. Germline V gene lookup returns CDR1 SNHLY and CDR2 FYNNEI.

In this sample, this clone turned up a few times. The J gene is TRBJ1-2, the V gene TRBV7-8; TRBD1 matches 7 bases. CDR1 and CDR2 (germline): SGHVS, FQNEAQ. The junction had 4 bases not matched to a gene; V was cut back by 5 bases and J by 7 bases. The CDR3 is 12 residues long. CDR3 nucleotide sequence: TGTGCCAGCAGCGGAGGGGGCTCTGGCTACACCTTC. Protein sequence: CASSGGGSGYTF.

The chain combines TRBV3-1 (or the pseudogene TRBV3-2) with TRBJ2-7; TRBD1 agrees at 11 bases. There are 16 residues in the CDR3. From germline, CDR1 is LGHDT and CDR2 YNNKEL (reference sequence). V shed 3 bases, J shed 5 bases, and the junction held 9 bases outside the gene matches. The CDR3 protein is CASSQAEGQGAHEQYF. The CDR3 nucleotides are TGTGCCAGCAGCCAGGCGGAAGGACAGGGGGCCCACGAGCAGTACTTC.

The sample holds one count of this clone. The chain recombines TRBV6-5 with TRBJ1-5; a weak D match, TRBD1 (5 bases). Trimming cost V 0 bases and J 1 base, with 7 bases left between them. CDR1 MNHEY and CDR2 SVGAGI come from the germline V gene. This CDR3 has 15 amino acids. CDR3 sequence: CASSYSWGSNQPQHF. Written as DNA, the CDR3 is TGTGCCAGCAGTTACTCATGGGGCAGCAATCAGCCCCAGCATTTT.

The chain links TRBV9 to TRBJ2-3; TRBD2 agrees at 8 bases. The V gene end was trimmed by 0 bases and the J gene end by 0 bases; junction bases not matched to a gene: 6. The CDR3 has 17 residues. The V gene's germline CDR1 is SGDLS and CDR2 YYNGEE. CDR3 sequence: CASSVGYSGISTDTQYF. CDR3 in DNA: TGTGCCAGCAGCGTAGGATATAGCGGGATTAGCACAGATACGCAGTATTTT.

V gene TRBV19 combines with J gene TRBJ1-1; D not resolved. The CDR3 consists of 15 residues. The germline gives CDR1 LNHDA, CDR2 SQIVND (reference sequence). V was cut by 5 bases and J by 1 base, with 14 bases left in between. CDR3 sequence: CASSERPPPNTEAFF. The DNA of the CDR3 is TGTGCCAGTAGTGAACGTCCGCCCCCGAACACTGAAGCTTTCTTT. The full variable domain, completed using reference TRBV19 and TRBJ1-1, is DGGITQSPKYLFRKEGQNVTLSCEQNLNHDAMYWYRQDPGQGLRLIYYSQIVNDFQKGDIAEGYSVSREKKESFPLTVTSAQKNPTAFYLCASSERPPPNTEAFFGQGTRLTVV.

The chain is built from TRBV11-3 and TRBJ2-7; 9 nucleotides align to TRBD2. Germline V CDR1 and CDR2: SGHNT, YENEEA. J was trimmed by 4 bases and V by 4 bases; bases with no gene match: 17. This CDR3 contains 18 residues. CDR3 sequence reads: CASSSTPATSGSGYEQYF. The CDR3 coding sequence is TGTGCCAGCAGCTCAACCCCCGCGACTAGCGGATCCGGTTACGAGCAGTACTTC.

The CDR3 DNA follows: TGTGCCAGTAGTCTCTACGGACAGGGAGTGGGTCAGCCCCAGCATTTT. Protein sequence: CASSLYGQGVGQPQHF. The chain has TRBV19 and TRBJ1-5; 8 bases are shared with TRBD1. Germline V gene lookup returns CDR1 LNHDA and CDR2 SQIVND (reference sequence). With 5 bases clipped from V and 6 bases from J, the junction kept 12 bases outside the gene matches. The CDR3 is made up of 16 amino acids.

The V gene is TRBV11-2, the J gene TRBJ2-4, with a tentative D call TRBD1 (6 bases). The CDR3 spans 15 residues. V was cut by 6 bases and J by 6 bases, with 18 bases left in between. Germline V CDR1 and CDR2: SGHAT, FQNNGV. The CDR3: CASSPWGQNRNIQYF. In DNA form, the CDR3 reads TGTGCCAGCAGTCCATGGGGGCAGAATAGAAACATTCAGTACTTC.

This chain joins TRBV4-3 and TRBJ2-1; no firm D call. Germline CDR1 LGHNA, CDR2 YSLEER. Deletions cut 0 bases from V and 9 bases from J, with 18 bases between. The CDR3 extends over 16 amino acids. The CDR3 DNA reads as TGCGCCAGCAGCCAAGATCCGGGCCCAGTGGTAGGTGAGCAGTTCTTC. It translates to CASSQDPGPVVGEQFF.

V is TRBV5-8 and J is TRBJ1-4; D call uncertain. CDR1 and CDR2 from the germline V gene are SGHTS and YDEGEE. Trimming pared 0 bases from V and 7 bases from J, leaving 13 bases between. The CDR3 runs 15 residues. The CDR3 DNA is TGTGCCAGCAGCTTGGGCCGTCTCCGGGGTGAAAAACTGTTTTTT. Translated: CASSLGRLRGEKLFF.